Listed here is a single T cell receptor (beta chain). The CDR3 extends over 13 amino acids. Germline values: CDR1 ENHRY, CDR2 SYGVKD. Between the trimmed V and J ends, which lost 6 bases and 5 bases, there was a span of 14 bases. This entry belongs to a study of control samples from healthy donors and cancer patients. The protocol was immunoSEQ multiplex PCR, while the TCRdb copy is restricted to in-frame clones and leaves out a portion. Counted here are about 60,000 clones, about 82% occurring once; the ten biggest clones make up roughly 6%. The chain employs TRBV10-3 and TRBJ2-7; D is uncertain. What was sequenced was blood. This sequence was found in a man aged 35-49 years in good health. The CDR3 here is CAISGTPFDEQYF. CDR3 DNA sequence: TGTGCCATCAGCGGAACCCCCTTCGACGAGCAGTACTTC.